This T cell receptor beta chain was identified in a study of spatial heterogeneity in lung cancer. Across the study: Consistently, beta-chain sequences turned up in larger numbers than alpha-chain sequences did. Correlation of TCR transcript counts in tumor regions with a T cell module score from matched bulk RNA-seq was strong. Study-wide points: Counts of expanded intratumoral alpha and beta TCRs tracked tumor mutation counts.

In germline, CDR1 is SEHNR, CDR2 FQNEAQ (reference sequence). V lost 5 bases and J lost 3; bases outside the gene matches: 8. This CDR3 spans 16 amino acids. Time point meaning: sample taken at primary tumor resection. Patients with untreated early-stage non-small cell lung cancer, numbering 72, were the donors. Unsorted whole RNA from tumor, nontumor lung or frozen PBMC underwent sequencing. This clonotype has ten or more counts. The antigen is not known. TCRdb re-derived calls from the 5' RACE reads in MiXCR, one entry per CDR3 protein. The sample holds about 100,000 distinct CDR3 sequences, 4.4% seen once.

The TCR sequence derives from a male donor with early-stage non-small cell lung cancer. V usage is TRBV7-9 and J usage is TRBJ2-1, with TRBD1 matching over 9 bases. The specimen was lung tumor tissue, collected at surgery. CDR3 sequence: CASSLGTGFNYNEQFF. The CDR3 bases are TGTGCCAGCAGCCTTGGGACAGGGTTTAACTACAATGAGCAGTTCTTC.